These 9 T cell receptor beta chains were sequenced from one sample in a study of T cell repertoires in cytomegalovirus infection. TCRdb re-analysed the reads in MiXCR, keeping a single row per CDR3 protein. The table includes about a million distinct CDR3 sequences, approximately 31% detected once. These receptors have no identified antigens. The sequencing here drew on cultured CD8+ T cells from PBMCs, taken from culture after CMV antigen stimulation. The origin of the receptors is a human donor in good health (CMV status not recorded). Some clones in this sample may be carry-over from other donors' samples.

This clonotype was seen more than once but under ten times. DNA for the CDR3: TGTGCCAGCAGCTCAACATGGGGAGACGAGCAGTACGTC. Amino acid sequence: CASSSTWGDEQYV. The chain links TRBV5-6 to TRBJ2-7; possibly TRBD2 for D (5 bases). Germline V gene data show CDR1 as SGHDT and CDR2 as YYEEEE. Trimming pared 3 bases from V and 5 bases from J, leaving 12 bases between. The CDR3 covers 13 residues.

The chain joins TRBV11-2 to TRBJ1-2; 7 nucleotides align to TRBD1. Per the germline V gene, CDR1 is SGHAT and CDR2 is FQNNGV. The CDR3 contains 18 residues. V shed 4 bases and J 0 bases; nucleotides not matched to a gene: 14. The chain's CDR3 is CASSYSNRGSTTNYGYTF. CDR3 coding DNA: TGTGCCAGCAGCTACTCAAACAGGGGCTCCACTACTAACTATGGCTACACCTTC.

This clonotype came up many times. The chain links TRBV7-6 to TRBJ1-6; weak D call: TRBD1 (6 bases). V was clipped by 2 bases and J by 6 bases, with 14 bases between them. This CDR3 is built from 16 residues. Per germline, CDR1 SGHVS and CDR2 FNYEAQ. CDR3 DNA sequence: TGTGCCAGCAGCTTAAACAGGGTGGGGTCTAATTCACCCCTCCACTTT. Translating it yields CASSLNRVGSNSPLHF.

The J gene is TRBJ1-1, the V gene TRBV6-2 or TRBV6-3; a weak D match, TRBD1 (6 bases). Germline V gives CDR1 MNHEY, CDR2 SVGEGT. The CDR3 loop spans 14 amino acids. The ends were cut back, 0 bases at V and 5 bases at J, with 10 bases in the middle. In DNA, the CDR3 is TGTGCCAGCAGTTACTCGAGTAGGGGGACTGAAGCTTTCTTT. Translation gives CASSYSSRGTEAFF.

This clonotype was found a few times. The chain links TRBV7-9 to TRBJ2-3; 8 bases map to TRBD2. The germline gives CDR1 SEHNR, CDR2 FQNEAQ (reference sequence). The junction had 7 bases not matched to a gene; V was cut back by 5 bases and J by 0 bases. This CDR3 region has 16 residues. CDR3 amino acids: CASSLWRGVSTDTQYF. In nucleotides, the CDR3 is TGTGCCAGCAGCCTGTGGCGGGGGGTTAGCACAGATACGCAGTATTTT.

The chain recombines TRBV5-1 with TRBJ2-2; D possibly corresponds to TRBD1 (7 bases). CDR1 SGHRS and CDR2 YFSETQ come from the germline V gene. The CDR3 length is 15 residues. The ends were cut back, 4 bases at V and 9 bases at J, with 19 bases in the middle. The CDR3: CASSPVEGARWELFF. The CDR3 nucleotides are TGCGCCAGCAGCCCCGTGGAGGGGGCAAGGTGGGAGCTGTTTTTT.

This clonotype was seen many times. The rearrangement links TRBV7-9 to TRBJ2-1; 12 nucleotides align to TRBD1. Germline V gene lookup returns CDR1 SEHNR and CDR2 FQNEAQ (reference sequence). The CDR3 contains 15 residues. Losses at the gene ends were 5 bases for V and 7 bases for J; bases not matched to a gene: 6. The CDR3 sequence is CASSIRDRGLNEQFF. The CDR3 DNA reads as TGTGCCAGCAGCATTCGGGACAGGGGGCTTAATGAGCAGTTCTTC.

This clonotype was counted ten times or more. The chain recombines TRBV7-6 with TRBJ2-5; D possibly corresponds to TRBD1 (5 bases). Germline V gives CDR1 SGHVS, CDR2 FNYEAQ. Trimming pared 4 bases from V and 2 bases from J, leaving 11 bases between. This CDR3 comprises 14 residues. The CDR3 nucleotides read TGTGCCAGCAGCTCCTTGACAGAGCAAGAGACCCAGTACTTC. Translated, it gives CASSSLTEQETQYF.

This clonotype has more than one count but fewer than ten. The chain links TRBV28 to TRBJ2-3; 11 bases match TRBD1. This CDR3 has 13 amino acids. With V trimmed by 5 bases and J by 7 bases, 2 bases remained unmatched. From germline, CDR1 is MDHEN and CDR2 SYDVKM. The CDR3 region has the DNA TGTGCCAGCAGTGGGACAGGGGGTTATACGCAGTATTTT. It translates to CASSGTGGYTQYF. The variable domain in full, with the rest retrieved from reference TRBV28 and TRBJ2-3, is DVKVTQSSRYLVKRTGEKVFLECVQDMDHENMFWYRQDPGLGLRLIYFSYDVKMKEKGDIPEGYSVSREKKERFSLILESASTNQTSMYLCASSGTGGYTQYFGPGTRLTVL.